The 26 T cell receptor beta chains given below trace back to one sample, sequenced in a study of cytomegalovirus exposure and HLA in healthy donors. PCR amplification relied on 60 Vbeta primers (plus 13 Jbeta primers). Sequencing used immunoSEQ multiplex PCR; TCRdb keeps in-frame clones, though not all of them. This sample has 100,000 to 150,000 clones, with over 70% found just once. Source material: PBMCs. These receptors were collected from a woman aged 40 to 50 in good health and CMV-seronegative.

V usage is TRBV4-1 and J usage is TRBJ1-1, with 7 nucleotides matching TRBD1. The CDR3 totals 16 residues. V trimming: 3 bases; J trimming: 5 bases; junction bases outside the gene matches: 12. CDR1 and CDR2 from the germline V gene are MGHRA and YSYEKL. The CDR3 nucleotides read TGCGCCAGCAGCCATCCGGGGACAGCCCCGGATACTGAAGCTTTCTTT. Amino acids: CASSHPGTAPDTEAFF.

This chain connects TRBV18 to TRBJ1-1; 9 bases match TRBD1. Germline V CDR1 and CDR2: KGHSH, LQKENI. The CDR3 runs 14 residues. V was clipped by 2 bases and J by 4 bases; unmatched bases: 2. The chain's CDR3 is CASSPRTGATEAFF. The CDR3 DNA reads as TGTGCCAGCTCACCAAGGACAGGGGCCACTGAAGCTTTCTTT.

The J gene is TRBJ2-1, the V gene TRBV4-3; D is possibly TRBD2 (6 bases). Per the germline V gene, CDR1 is LGHNA and CDR2 is YSLEER. This CDR3 is 15 amino acids long. V dropped 0 bases and J dropped 4 bases, with 10 bases sitting between them. The CDR3 here is CASSQDFGGYNEQFF. CDR3 in DNA: TGCGCCAGCAGCCAAGATTTCGGAGGGTACAATGAGCAGTTCTTC.

V gene TRBV11-2 combines with J gene TRBJ2-5; a weak D match, TRBD1 (5 bases). The CDR3 is made up of 17 amino acids. From germline, CDR1 is SGHAT and CDR2 FQNNGV. V dropped 0 bases and J dropped 4 bases, with 18 bases sitting between them. The CDR3 reads CASSLDYAASRGETQYF. DNA of the CDR3: TGTGCCAGCAGCTTAGATTACGCAGCAAGTAGGGGAGAGACCCAGTACTTC. The variable domain in full, completed from reference TRBV11-2 and TRBJ2-5, reads EAGVAQSPRYKIIEKRQSVAFWCNPISGHATLYWYQQILGQGPKLLIQFQNNGVVDDSQLPKDRFSAERLKGVDSTLKIQPAKLEDSAVYLCASSLDYAASRGETQYFGPGTRLLVL.

The chain employs TRBV11-3 and TRBJ2-1; D unresolved. CDR3 size: 15 residues. Trimming took 0 bases from V and 2 from J, leaving 8 bases between them. The germline gives CDR1 SGHNT, CDR2 YENEEA. The CDR3 DNA follows: TGTGCCAGCAGCTTAGATGCGAGCACCTACAATGAGCAGTTCTTC. It is translated as CASSLDASTYNEQFF.

The rearrangement uses TRBV7-6 and TRBJ2-7; 8 bases fit TRBD2. CDR3 length: 16 amino acids. Looked up from germline, CDR1 is SGHVS and CDR2 is FNYEAQ. V was pared by 5 bases and J by 6 bases, with 15 bases of the junction left unmatched. CDR3 bases: TGTGCCAGCAGCACAACCGGGGGACTAGGAGGCGGCGAGCAGTACTTC. Amino acid sequence: CASSTTGGLGGGEQYF.

This clone came up a few times. The V gene is TRBV6-4, the J gene TRBJ2-3; the D is unclear. The germline V gene encodes CDR1 MRHNA and CDR2 SNTAGT. V shed 0 bases and J shed 0 bases, with 10 bases lying between them. The CDR3 consists of 16 residues. CDR3 DNA sequence: TGTGCCAGCAGTGACTCGAGTGGCGGTAGCACAGATACGCAGTATTTT. It encodes CASSDSSGGSTDTQYF.

The DNA for the CDR3 is TGTGCCAGCAGCACGACAGCTAACTATGGCTACACCTTC. Translation: CASSTTANYGYTF. The chain joins TRBV11-2 to TRBJ1-2, with D tentatively TRBD1 (5 bases). Germline V CDR1 and CDR2: SGHAT, FQNNGV. The CDR3 consists of 13 residues. Trimming shortened V by 5 bases and J by 0 bases, and 7 bases separated the two germline ends.

The V gene is TRBV2, the J gene TRBJ1-2; TRBD1 might be the D (5 bases). The CDR3 loop spans 12 amino acids. Trimming took off 11 bases at V and 2 bases at J, with 12 bases between the two ends. Germline V CDR1 and CDR2: SNHLY, FYNNEI. The CDR3 here is CAGRRQNYGYTF. The DNA of the CDR3 is TGTGCCGGACGAAGACAGAACTATGGCTACACCTTC.

This chain links TRBV18 with TRBJ2-3, with D uncertain. Germline values: CDR1 KGHSH, CDR2 LQKENI. There are 15 residues in the CDR3. Trimming took 5 bases from V and 0 from J, leaving 12 bases between them. CDR3 loop: CASSELPTSTDTQYF. CDR3 DNA: TGTGCCAGCTCAGAGCTACCGACTAGCACAGATACGCAGTATTTT.

There are a few counts of this clone. This chain connects TRBV7-6 to TRBJ2-5; TRBD1 aligns across 7 bases. This CDR3 is 14 amino acids long. Losses at the gene ends were 5 bases for V and 4 bases for J; bases not matched to a gene: 7. Germline CDR1 and CDR2: SGHVS and FNYEAQ. The CDR3 sequence: CASSRRQGRETQYF. CDR3 DNA: TGTGCCAGCAGCCGCCGACAGGGCCGAGAGACCCAGTACTTC.

The V and J genes are TRBV18 and TRBJ1-1, with a tentative D call TRBD1 (6 bases). CDR1 and CDR2 (germline): KGHSH, LQKENI. V was shortened by 6 bases and J by 1 base, with 12 bases between the two germline ends. CDR3 length equals 14 residues. The CDR3 coding sequence is TGTGCCAGCTCGGAGGGGGGGCAGAACACTGAAGCTTTCTTT. This encodes CASSEGGQNTEAFF.

V is TRBV19 and J is TRBJ1-1, with D unclear. Germline CDR1 and CDR2: LNHDA and SQIVND (reference sequence). CDR3 size: 13 residues. The germline V and J ends were trimmed by 5 bases and 1 base, with 8 bases remaining between them. As DNA, the CDR3 is TGTGCCAGTAGTGGGCAGGCGAACACTGAAGCTTTCTTT. Translated: CASSGQANTEAFF.

The chain is built from TRBV7-2 and TRBJ1-6, with TRBD1 matching over 10 bases. The CDR3 runs to 15 residues. V shed 8 bases, J shed 9 bases, and the junction held 10 bases outside the gene matches. Germline V CDR1 and CDR2: SGHTA, FQGNSA. CDR3 loop: CASGPGQGTSSPLHF. The CDR3 region has the DNA TGTGCCAGCGGCCCGGGACAGGGGACGAGTTCACCCCTCCACTTT.

By sample fraction, this clone is medium-sized. This chain connects TRBV6-5 to TRBJ2-7; 11 bases line up with TRBD1. The trim removed 2 bases at V and 2 bases at J, leaving 2 bases unmatched. Germline V gene lookup returns CDR1 MNHEY and CDR2 SVGAGI. There are 15 residues in the CDR3. Here the CDR3 reads CASSYRDRGTYEQYF. CDR3 coding DNA: TGTGCCAGCAGTTACCGGGACAGGGGGACCTACGAGCAGTACTTC.

The chain has TRBV28 and TRBJ1-2, with 9 bases aligning to TRBD1. The J segment lost 6 bases and the V segment lost 4 bases, leaving 6 bases of the junction unmatched. CDR3 length: 14 amino acids. Germline loops: CDR1 MDHEN, CDR2 SYDVKM. The CDR3 loop is CASSSPTGGDGYTF. Here the CDR3 DNA reads TGTGCCAGCAGTTCCCCTACAGGGGGCGATGGCTACACCTTC.

This clone appeared a few times. The genes are TRBV7-6 and TRBJ1-1, with unresolved D. Between the trimmed V and J ends, which lost 1 base and 4 bases, there was a span of 7 bases. Germline-derived CDR1 and CDR2 are SGHVS and FNYEAQ. The CDR3 has 13 amino acids. The CDR3 here is CASSLGGSTEAFF. CDR3 nucleotides: TGTGCCAGCAGCTTAGGCGGGTCCACTGAAGCTTTCTTT.

The V gene is TRBV6-5, the J gene TRBJ2-7; 13 bases align to TRBD2. The germline CDR1 and CDR2 sequences are MNHEY and SVGAGI. The CDR3 extends over 15 amino acids. Trimming at V came to 5 bases and at J to 3 bases, leaving 4 bases not matched to a gene. The CDR3 nucleotides are TGTGCCAGCAGTGCCGGGACTAGCGGGATCTACGAGCAGTACTTC. Translated, it gives CASSAGTSGIYEQYF.

The V call is TRBV18, the J call TRBJ2-5, with 8 bases that match TRBD2. CDR3 length equals 17 residues. Looked up from germline, CDR1 is KGHSH and CDR2 is LQKENI. Losses at the gene ends were 1 base for V and 5 bases for J; bases not matched to a gene: 12. The CDR3 sequence is CASSPQTGTRRGETQYF. In DNA, the CDR3 is TGTGCCAGCTCACCACAAACCGGGACTAGACGGGGGGAGACCCAGTACTTC.

The V gene is TRBV7-6, the J gene TRBJ1-5; D gene ambiguous. Germline-derived CDR1 and CDR2 are SGHVS and FNYEAQ. With 1 base removed from V and 0 bases from J, the gap between germline ends came to 13 bases. This CDR3 has 17 amino acids. The CDR3 is CASSLGYNQYSNQPQHF. The CDR3 DNA is TGTGCCAGCAGCTTAGGCTATAATCAATATAGCAATCAGCCCCAGCATTTT. The full variable domain, with the rest looked up from reference TRBV7-6 and TRBJ1-5, is GAGVSQSPRYKVTKRGQDVALRCDPISGHVSLYWYRQALGQGPEFLTYFNYEAQQDKSGLPNDRFSAERPEGSISTLTIQRTEQRDSAMYRCASSLGYNQYSNQPQHFGDGTRLSIL.

V usage is TRBV4-1 and J usage is TRBJ1-1, with D uncertain. This CDR3 has 15 residues. Germline assignment: CDR1 MGHRA and CDR2 YSYEKL. V shed 1 base and J shed 0 bases, with 9 bases lying between them. The CDR3 sequence: CASSQVPRMNTEAFF. The CDR3 nucleotides read TGCGCCAGCAGCCAAGTGCCCAGAATGAACACTGAAGCTTTCTTT.

This rearrangement joins TRBV4-3 to TRBJ2-7; D is ambiguous. CDR3 length: 14 amino acids. V was clipped by 0 bases and J by 3 bases, with 9 bases between them. Germline lookup yields CDR1 LGHNA and CDR2 YSLEER. CDR3 sequence reads: CASSQEWAVYEQYF. The DNA of the CDR3 is TGCGCCAGCAGCCAAGAGTGGGCAGTCTACGAGCAGTACTTC.

The CDR3 sequence: CASSLWRLAGGKGTGELFF. The CDR3 DNA is TGTGCCAGCAGCTTATGGCGACTAGCGGGAGGAAAGGGGACCGGGGAGCTGTTTTTT. The chain couples TRBV7-9 to TRBJ2-2; 13 bases align to TRBD2. The CDR3 sequence is 19 residues long. Trimming cost V 2 bases and J 5 bases; bases outside gene matches: 11. Per germline, CDR1 SEHNR and CDR2 FQNEAQ (reference sequence).

CDR3 sequence: CASSLGLAGVLGGEQFF. The CDR3 nucleotides read TGTGCCAGCAGCTTAGGTTTAGCGGGAGTGCTTGGTGGTGAGCAGTTCTTC. The chain uses TRBV11-3 and TRBJ2-1, with 9 bases lining up with TRBD2. The junction had 13 bases not matched to a gene; V was cut back by 1 base and J by 9 bases. The CDR3 covers 17 residues. The germline V gene encodes CDR1 SGHNT and CDR2 YENEEA.

V gene TRBV14 combines with J gene TRBJ2-7; 10 bases map to TRBD2. Germline-derived CDR1 and CDR2 are SGHDN and FVKESK. This CDR3 is 15 amino acids long. After removal of 5 bases from V and 4 bases from J, the junction contained 8 bases not matched to a gene. The CDR3 sequence: CASSRSGGGGYEQYF. In DNA form, the CDR3 reads TGTGCCAGCAGCAGGAGCGGGGGGGGCGGATACGAGCAGTACTTC. Complete variable domain (other parts from reference TRBV14 and TRBJ2-7): EAGVTQFPSHSVIEKGQTVTLRCDPISGHDNLYWYRRVMGKEIKFLLHFVKESKQDESGMPNNRFLAERTGGTYSTLKVQPAELEDSGVYFCASSRSGGGGYEQYFGPGTRLTVT.

V gene TRBV7-2 combines with J gene TRBJ2-3; 11 bases align to TRBD2. Germline CDR1 and CDR2: SGHTA and FQGNSA. This CDR3 spans 17 amino acids. V dropped 1 base and J dropped 5; count of bases not matched to a gene: 8. CDR3 sequence (DNA): TGTGCCAGCAGCTTAGTCAATAGCGGGGGGGCCGGAGATACGCAGTATTTT. As protein: CASSLVNSGGAGDTQYF.